The rows below give T cell receptor beta chains drawn from one sample of a study of T-cell memory formation after mild COVID-19. MiXCR, applied by TCRdb to the 5' RACE reads, yields one record per CDR3 protein. Among 470,000 or so distinct CDR3 sequences listed, around a sixth were seen once. Source material: PBMCs or a T cell subset sorted from them (not recorded which). The receptor source for this set is an adult woman who had mild COVID-19 (a few samples of this study predate the infection). Cell type and time point are not known. Each CDR3 is given with its conserved first and last residue. A D gene is named only where the DNA matches it firmly. Some rows mark clone size as missing; the rest say once, few, many or name a class of expanded clone.

-,TRBV7-8,-,CASSFLDLDTQYF
-,TRBV2,-,CASSLGKADTQYF
-,TRBV4-3,-,CASSQRASQDSYNEQFF
few,TRBV6-5,-,CASRPGNSKNIQYF
few,TRBV24-1,TRBD2,CATSGGLAGANEQFF
-,TRBV12-3/TRBV12-4,-,CASRTQGSNEKLFF
-,TRBV18,TRBD1,CASSPYRDRLYEQYF
-,TRBV4-3,-,CASSQDLNQPQHF
many,TRBV10-3,-,CAISEGATAPVGSPQETQYF
-,TRBV7-8,-,CASSLALSYTGELFF
few,TRBV24-1,-,CATSGGGVDNQPQHF
-,TRBV12-3/TRBV12-4,-,CASSLESRAQPQHF
few,TRBV29-1,TRBD1,CSVGPGQDLYEQYF
-,TRBV12-3/TRBV12-4,-,CASSFSPVTPGLPLHF
few,TRBV15,-,CATSRELSKRTATHGEQYF
few,TRBV7-2,-,CASSLESSSDTQYF
-,TRBV6-5,-,CASSSTGHTYEQYF
-,TRBV27,-,CASSPRIPREAFF
-,TRBV5-1,-,CASSPGTRYGYTF
-,TRBV12-3/TRBV12-4,-,CASSSQAGKDTQYF
few,TRBV28,TRBD1,CASSRTGKTEAFF
-,TRBV7-9,-,CASSLGYVGYNEQFF
many,TRBV7-9,-,CASSLKSRYNEQFF
-,TRBV9,-,CASSVGEINEKLFF
-,TRBV3-1,TRBD1,CASSPQSGGEKLFF
-,TRBV5-1,-,CASSLRNQPQHFGDGTRTGQPQHF
-,TRBV5-6,-,CASSSGTLLSAYEQYF